Shown below are 27 T cell receptor beta chains from a single sample sequenced in a study of T cells in Graves' hyperthyroidism and ophthalmopathy. Researchers amplified the TCR beta CDR3 regions from RNA transcripts. The HTBI primer set was used in a first-round RT-PCR of the TCR CDR3. Using its own MiXCR run on the multiplex PCR reads, TCRdb lists one record per CDR3 protein. Of 550,000 to 650,000 distinct CDR3 sequences in the sample, about 14% were seen once. The sample comprised blood. These receptor sequences come from a woman between 40 and 50 years old with Graves' hyperthyroidism.

Many counts were recorded for this clonotype. This sequence joins TRBV13 and TRBJ2-5; perhaps TRBD2 as D (6 bases). This CDR3 spans 15 amino acids. The V end lost 1 base, the J end lost 5 bases, and 14 bases lay between the germline ends. The germline V gene encodes CDR1 PRHDT and CDR2 FYEKMQ (reference sequence). In nucleotides, the CDR3 is TGTGCCAGCAGCTTAGCGTCTCGGGAGTTTGAGACCCAGTACTTC. Its protein product is CASSLASREFETQYF.

The V gene is TRBV6-1, the J gene TRBJ2-5; 8 bases line up with TRBD2. This CDR3 spans 15 amino acids. Trimming cost V 2 bases and J 5 bases; bases outside gene matches: 7. Looked up from germline, CDR1 is MNHNS and CDR2 is SASEGT. This chain's CDR3 is CASSELSGRGETQYF. DNA for the CDR3: TGTGCCAGCAGTGAACTGAGCGGGAGAGGGGAGACCCAGTACTTC.

This clonotype was seen at least ten times. The chain has TRBV5-6 and TRBJ1-1, with 8 nucleotides matching TRBD1. Germline CDR1 reads SGHDT; CDR2 reads YYEEEE. CDR3 length: 14 residues. J was trimmed by 6 bases and V by 0 bases; bases with no gene match: 4. The CDR3 coding sequence is TGTGCCAGCAGCTTGGTCAGGGGGCACCCTGAAGCTTTCTTT. Its protein is CASSLVRGHPEAFF.

This clonotype was picked up many times. The V and J genes are TRBV7-9 and TRBJ2-7, with 9 bases matching TRBD2. The V gene end was trimmed by 4 bases and the J gene end by 3 bases; junction bases not matched to a gene: 10. The CDR3 sequence is 16 residues long. The germline V gene has CDR1 SEHNR and CDR2 FQNEAQ (reference sequence). The CDR3 region has the DNA TGTGCCAGCAGCTCCTCCGGGACTAGCAGGATCTACGAGCAGTACTTC. Residues: CASSSSGTSRIYEQYF.

This clonotype came up many times. The rearrangement uses TRBV12-3 or TRBV12-4 and TRBJ1-5; D remains ambiguous. Trimming stripped 3 bases from V and 3 bases from J, with 12 bases between. This CDR3 spans 15 amino acids. CDR3 loop: CASSFGGQPNQPQHF. The CDR3 DNA sequence: TGTGCCAGCAGTTTTGGAGGGCAGCCCAATCAGCCCCAGCATTTT.

This clonotype was detected many times. The chain combines TRBV15 with TRBJ2-7, with a possible D match to TRBD1 (6 bases). Germline V gene lookup returns CDR1 LNHNV and CDR2 YYDKDF (reference sequence). V was cut by 1 base and J by 3 bases, with 13 bases left in between. This CDR3 is built from 15 residues. For the CDR3, the DNA is TGTGCCACCAGCAGAGCTCCGGGACAAGACTACGAGCAGTACTTC. Translated, it gives CATSRAPGQDYEQYF.

The chain is built from TRBV12-5 and TRBJ2-7; 8 nucleotides match TRBD1. The CDR3 is 16 amino acids. In germline, CDR1 is LGHNT, CDR2 FRNRAP. V gave up 0 bases and J gave up 2 bases; unmatched junction bases: 6. In DNA, the CDR3 is TGTGCTAGTGGTTTGGTACCGAGGACAGGGCCCTACGAGCAGTACTTC. It is translated as CASGLVPRTGPYEQYF.

The chain is built from TRBV2 and TRBJ1-5; possible D gene TRBD1, 5 bases. Trimming stripped 0 bases from V and 0 bases from J, with 9 bases between. The germline V gene has CDR1 SNHLY and CDR2 FYNNEI. CDR3 length: 16 residues. The CDR3 is CASSEALGDSNQPQHF. The CDR3 DNA is TGTGCCAGCAGTGAAGCTCTAGGGGATAGCAATCAGCCCCAGCATTTT.

This clonotype was found many times. The chain carries TRBV12-3 or TRBV12-4 and TRBJ1-5, with D hard to call. The CDR3 is made up of 12 amino acids. With 2 bases removed from V and 3 bases from J, the gap between germline ends came to 2 bases. For the CDR3, the DNA is TGTGCCAGCAGTTTAAACAATCAGCCCCAGCATTTT. It specifies CASSLNNQPQHF.

This chain uses TRBV7-8 with TRBJ2-1; 11 positions match TRBD2. Germline V gene data show CDR1 as SGHVS and CDR2 as FQNEAQ. V shed 2 bases and J 9 bases; nucleotides not matched to a gene: 6. The CDR3 is made up of 15 amino acids. CDR3 DNA: TGTGCCAGCAGCTTACCTAGCGGGAGGTGGGGTGAGCAGTTCTTC. Amino acids: CASSLPSGRWGEQFF.

The V gene is TRBV5-5, the J gene TRBJ1-3; D is unresolved. Germline assignment: CDR1 SGHKS and CDR2 YYEKEE (reference sequence). The V gene lost 3 bases and the J gene lost 2 bases, with 9 bases spanning the gap. This CDR3 is built from 14 residues. The CDR3 sequence is CASSSAHPGNTIYF. As DNA, the CDR3 is TGTGCCAGCAGCTCCGCCCACCCTGGAAACACCATATATTTT.

The table lists this clonotype with many counts. J is TRBJ2-7 and V is TRBV9; TRBD1 matches at 7 bases. V was clipped by 0 bases and J by 3 bases; unmatched bases: 6. The CDR3 extends over 15 amino acids. Germline assignment: CDR1 SGDLS and CDR2 YYNGEE. The CDR3 region is CASSVGGTARYEQYF. The CDR3 DNA reads TGTGCCAGCAGCGTAGGTGGGACAGCGCGCTACGAGCAGTACTTC. Supplemented by reference TRBV9 and TRBJ2-7, the full variable domain reads DSGVTQTPKHLITATGQRVTLRCSPRSGDLSVYWYQQSLDQGLQFLIQYYNGEERAKGNILERFSAQQFPDLHSELNLSSLELGDSALYFCASSVGGTARYEQYFGPGTRLTVT.

This clonotype was observed at least ten times. The chain joins TRBV2 to TRBJ2-7; TRBD2 agrees at 11 bases. The CDR3 has 17 amino acids. Germline V gene data show CDR1 as SNHLY and CDR2 as FYNNEI. V gave up 6 bases and J gave up 1 base; unmatched junction bases: 11. CDR3 in amino acids: CASSLGSGRANSYEQYF. The CDR3 DNA reads as TGTGCCAGCAGCTTGGGTAGCGGGAGGGCGAATTCCTACGAGCAGTACTTC.

At least ten counts were recorded for this clonotype. The chain couples TRBV12-3 or TRBV12-4 to TRBJ2-7; D is unclear. This CDR3 is built from 13 residues. Trimming shortened V by 6 bases and J by 5 bases, and 14 bases separated the two germline ends. CDR3 protein: CASRTGRGDEQYF. CDR3 DNA sequence: TGTGCCAGCAGAACCGGGCGTGGAGACGAGCAGTACTTC.

In its sample, this clonotype was seen many times. The chain is built from TRBV5-1 and TRBJ2-5; 11 bases agree with TRBD2. This CDR3 is built from 14 residues. Germline CDR1 reads SGHRS; CDR2 reads YFSETQ. Trimming at V came to 7 bases and at J to 2 bases, leaving 4 bases not matched to a gene. In DNA, the CDR3 is TGCGCCAGCTTTAGCGGGAGGGGACAAGAGACCCAGTACTTC. This codes for CASFSGRGQETQYF. The whole variable domain, filled in from reference TRBV5-1 and TRBJ2-5, reads KAGVTQTPRYLIKTRGQQVTLSCSPISGHRSVSWYQQTPGQGLQFLFEYFSETQRNKGNFPGRFSGRQFSNSRSEMNVSTLELGDSALYLCASFSGRGQETQYFGPGTRLLVL.

This clonotype came up a few times. DNA of the CDR3: TGCGCCAGCAGCTTGGGGGCTAGCGGGATGGAGACCCAGTACTTC. This encodes CASSLGASGMETQYF. The chain links TRBV5-1 to TRBJ2-5; 9 nucleotides align to TRBD2. After removal of 0 bases from V and 5 bases from J, the junction contained 5 bases not matched to a gene. The CDR3 is made up of 15 amino acids. The V gene's germline CDR1 is SGHRS and CDR2 YFSETQ.

This clonotype was picked up a small number of times. The chain couples TRBV29-1 to TRBJ2-7, with no clear D. V lost 1 base, J lost 7 bases, and 11 bases lay in between. The CDR3 is made up of 12 amino acids. The germline V gene encodes CDR1 SQVTM and CDR2 ANQGSEA. CDR3: CSVEGPGEEQYF. The CDR3 DNA sequence: TGCAGCGTTGAAGGTCCGGGTGAAGAGCAGTACTTC.

This clonotype occurred a few times. The J gene is TRBJ1-1, the V gene TRBV10-2; no clear D gene. CDR3 length: 13 amino acids. The germline V and J ends were trimmed by 6 bases and 6 bases, with 14 bases remaining between them. Germline V gene lookup returns CDR1 WSHSY and CDR2 SAAADI. The CDR3 nucleotides read TGCGCCAGCAGAGTCTTGGGAGTCGCTGAAGCTTTCTTT. This codes for CASRVLGVAEAFF.

This clonotype was detected a few times. The chain recombines TRBV20-1 with TRBJ1-1; TRBD1 might be the D (5 bases). The CDR3 length is 13 residues. Trimming took 5 bases from V and 1 from J, leaving 11 bases between them. Germline CDR1 is DFQATT and CDR2 is SNEGSKA (reference sequence). CDR3 protein: CSAGSGTNTEAFF. CDR3 bases: TGCAGTGCTGGCTCAGGGACGAACACTGAAGCTTTCTTT.

This clonotype was seen ten or more times. The chain recombines TRBV5-5 with TRBJ2-3, with D possibly being TRBD1 (5 bases). Germline CDR1 reads SGHKS; CDR2 reads YYEKEE (reference sequence). The CDR3 is 15 amino acids. V dropped 0 bases and J dropped 2 bases, with 10 bases sitting between them. CDR3 nucleotides: TGTGCCAGCAGCTTGGACAGGCCAAACACAGATACGCAGTATTTT. It specifies CASSLDRPNTDTQYF.

The gene calls are TRBV5-6 and TRBJ2-3, with 13 positions matching TRBD2. CDR3 length: 20 residues. Germline values: CDR1 SGHDT, CDR2 YYEEEE. Unmatched junction bases numbered 15, after V lost 5 bases and J lost 0 bases. In DNA form, the CDR3 reads TGTGCCAGCAGTTACGCCGGGACTAGCGGGATGAGAGGGAGCACAGATACGCAGTATTTT. Protein sequence: CASSYAGTSGMRGSTDTQYF.

This clonotype was recorded many times. The chain links TRBV28 to TRBJ2-1, with no clear D. V was cut by 3 bases and J by 4 bases, with 4 bases left in between. This CDR3 spans 12 amino acids. Germline assignment: CDR1 MDHEN and CDR2 SYDVKM. CDR3 amino acids: CASSFLYNEQFF. In DNA, the CDR3 is TGTGCCAGCAGTTTCCTGTACAATGAGCAGTTCTTC.

This clonotype was detected many times. The V and J genes are TRBV5-6 and TRBJ2-3; TRBD2 matches 12 bases. V trimming: 0 bases; J trimming: 0 bases; junction bases outside the gene matches: 8. This CDR3 comprises 19 residues. CDR1 and CDR2 (germline): SGHDT, YYEEEE. CDR3 bases: TGTGCCAGCAGCTTGGCGACTAGCGGGAGTGCCTCTAGCACAGATACGCAGTATTTT. Protein sequence: CASSLATSGSASSTDTQYF.

This clonotype was counted between two and nine times. The chain has TRBV4-1 and TRBJ2-1; TRBD1 matches at 10 bases. The germline gives CDR1 MGHRA, CDR2 YSYEKL. J was trimmed by 7 bases and V by 2 bases; bases with no gene match: 8. The CDR3 length is 16 residues. Here the CDR3 DNA reads TGCGCCAGCAGCCAACCGGGACAGGGGTCGGGGAATGAGCAGTTCTTC. Its translation: CASSQPGQGSGNEQFF.

This clonotype was counted many times. V gene TRBV5-1 combines with J gene TRBJ2-7; D tentatively fits TRBD1 or TRBD2 (5 bases each). The ends were cut back, 4 bases at V and 6 bases at J, with 20 bases in the middle. The CDR3 loop spans 15 amino acids. Germline loops: CDR1 SGHRS, CDR2 YFSETQ. This chain's CDR3 is CASSPGAGTLLEQYF. Written as DNA, the CDR3 is TGCGCCAGCAGCCCCGGGGCGGGCACACTCCTCGAGCAGTACTTC.

This clonotype was seen many times. The chain has TRBV12-3 or TRBV12-4 and TRBJ1-4; perhaps TRBD1 as D (6 bases). This CDR3 comprises 18 residues. Trimming removed 5 bases at V and 7 bases at J, with 26 bases between. Here the CDR3 reads CASSPDIWGGRATEKLFF. The CDR3, as DNA: TGTGCCAGCAGTCCCGATATATGGGGGGGCAGAGCTACTGAAAAACTGTTTTTT.

This clonotype was found many times. The chain has TRBV28 and TRBJ2-5, with 14 bases lining up with TRBD2. This CDR3 is built from 16 residues. CDR1 MDHEN and CDR2 SYDVKM come from the germline V gene. Trimming took 5 bases from V and 5 from J; bases not matched to a gene: 7. This chain's CDR3 is CASSPQGLAGVETQYF. CDR3 coding DNA: TGTGCCAGCAGTCCACAGGGACTAGCGGGAGTTGAGACCCAGTACTTC. Full variable domain (rest looked up from reference TRBV28 and TRBJ2-5): DVKVTQSSRYLVKRTGEKVFLECVQDMDHENMFWYRQDPGLGLRLIYFSYDVKMKEKGDIPEGYSVSREKKERFSLILESASTNQTSMYLCASSPQGLAGVETQYFGPGTRLLVL.